This T cell receptor beta chain emerged from a study of CD8+CD57+ T cells in acquired aplastic anemia. About the research overall: Across the sorted CD4+ and CD8+ cells, DNA amounts averaged approximately 3.1 ug. The study obtained about 10 million reads on average for CD4+ cells from healthy donors. Study-wide findings and caveats: Comparison of patients with controls identified about 27 shared CD8+ CDR3 sequences.

This CDR3 comprises 13 residues. In germline, CDR1 is LNHNV, CDR2 YYDKDF (reference sequence). The ends were cut back, 3 bases at V and 6 bases at J, with 8 bases in the middle. About this clonotype: Its antigen is not identified.

Genomic DNA provided the template from which TCR beta VDJ and CDR3 profiles were obtained. TCRdb re-called the reads through MiXCR, storing one row per CDR3 protein. The repertoire has about 64,000 distinct CDR3 sequences, roughly 58% of them found once; the top ten carry about 2.5%. The chain carries TRBV15 and TRBJ2-2, with D uncertain. The receptor was isolated from a human donor in good health, serving as a control. The sample comprised sorted CD4+, CD8+, or CD8+CD57+ T cells (not recorded which) from PBMCs. CDR3 sequence: CATSSQDPGELFF. DNA for the CDR3: TGTGCCACCAGCAGCCAAGATCCCGGGGAGCTGTTTTTT. The full variable domain, its missing parts supplied by reference TRBV15 and TRBJ2-2, is DAMVIQNPRYQVTQFGKPVTLSCSQTLNHNVMYWYQQKSSQAPKLLFHYYDKDFNNEADTPDNFQSRRPNTSFCFLDIRSPGLGDTAMYLCATSSQDPGELFFGEGSRLTVL.